This note documents a single T cell receptor beta chain sequence. Its antigen is currently unknown. This sample is part of a study of a mutant IDH1 vaccine in newly diagnosed glioma. Overall study context: Patients got their first vaccination 4-6 weeks after radiotherapy alone, or with temozolomide cycles.

The J segment lost 1 base and the V segment lost 6 bases, leaving 12 bases of the junction unmatched. CDR1 SNHLY and CDR2 FYNNEI come from the germline V gene. The CDR3 is 17 amino acids. TCRdb's copy holds only in-frame clones and misses some; the assay was immunoSEQ multiplex PCR. The repertoire consists of around 60,000 clones, with 84% occurring once and the leading ten covering about 9.4%. The time point is: week 11, during vaccination. Doses consisted of 300 ug of mutant IDH1 20-mer peptide each, paired with topical imiquimod. The donor cohort comprised cases of new WHO grade 3 or 4 IDH1-mutant, ATRX-lost astrocytoma.

This chain joins TRBV2 and TRBJ1-1; the match to TRBD1 covers 9 bases. Sequenced here: PBMCs, sampled from a glioma patient whose treatment included an IDH1 peptide vaccine. The receptor comes from a woman between 45 and 65 years old with glioma. The CDR3 DNA follows: TGTGCCAGCAGGGGGGGAACAGGGGGCGGTTGGAACACTGAAGCTTTCTTT. Protein sequence: CASRGGTGGGWNTEAFF. Together with reference TRBV2 and TRBJ1-1, the CDR3 gives the full variable domain: EPEVTQTPSHQVTQMGQEVILRCVPISNHLYFYWYRQILGQKVEFLVSFYNNEISEKSEIFDDQFSVERPDGSNFTLKIRSTKLEDSAMYFCASRGGTGGGWNTEAFFGQGTRLTVV.